A selection of T cell receptor beta chains follows, all from one sample in a study of T cells in Graves' hyperthyroidism and ophthalmopathy. TCRdb fed the multiplex PCR reads into MiXCR, producing one record per CDR3 protein. The profile shows 660,000 or so distinct CDR3 sequences, 20% to 25% of them singletons. Sequencing was done on a sample of blood. The origin of the receptors is a man aged 30-40 years with Graves' ophthalmopathy. Both conserved end residues are part of each CDR3. A D gene is named only where the DNA matches it firmly. Clone size, where shown, is once, few, many, or a class for clones that have expanded.

d_call	clone_size	v_call	cdr3_length	j_call	cdr3_nt	cdr3_aa
NA	few	TRBV28	17	TRBJ1-3	TGTGCCAGCAGTTTTGGGGCAACCTCTACCTCTGGAAACACCATATATTTT	CASSFGATSTSGNTIYF
TRBD1	NA	TRBV28	15	TRBJ2-5	TGTGCCAGCAGCCGCGACAGGGGGCTTCAAGAGACCCAGTACTTC	CASSRDRGLQETQYF
TRBD1	many	TRBV20-1	15	TRBJ1-1	TGCAGTGCTTTACAACCGGGACAGATTAACACTGAAGCTTTCTTT	CSALQPGQINTEAFF
NA	NA	TRBV25-1	12	TRBJ1-1	TGTGCCAGCGCTCTGGGGAACACTGAAGCTTTCTTT	CASALGNTEAFF
NA	many	TRBV20-1	10	TRBJ1-2	TGCAGTGCCAGAGACTATGGCTACACCTTC	CSARDYGYTF
TRBD1	NA	TRBV24-1	13	TRBJ1-1	TGTGCCACCAGTGATTTGAGACAGGGGGGGAAATTCTTT	CATSDLRQGGKFF
NA	few	TRBV6-2/TRBV6-3	14	TRBJ1-5	TGTGCCAGCATCGAACGGGAGGGGGGTATGCCCCAGCATTTT	CASIEREGGMPQHF
NA	few	TRBV6-2/TRBV6-3	11	TRBJ1-1	TGTGCCAGCAGTCACGGGGTTCCAGCTTTCTTT	CASSHGVPAFF
NA	few	TRBV28	11	TRBJ1-2	TGTGCCAGCAGTTTAGTAGATGGCTACACCTTC	CASSLVDGYTF
TRBD1	NA	TRBV30	12	TRBJ1-4	TGTGCCTGGAGTTCGGGACAGGGAAAACTGTTTTTT	CAWSSGQGKLFF
NA	NA	TRBV5-1	13	TRBJ2-5	TGCGCCAGCAGCTTGGCGTGGCAAGAGACCCAGTACTTC	CASSLAWQETQYF
NA	many	TRBV28	13	TRBJ1-1	TGTGCCAGCAGCTACAGGGTAGGCACTGAAGCTTTCTTT	CASSYRVGTEAFF
NA	NA	TRBV4-1	17	TRBJ1-4	TGCGCCAGCAGCCAAGAGGTTTCTGGGACGCGTATTGAAAAACTGTTTTTT	CASSQEVSGTRIEKLFF
TRBD1	NA	TRBV28	14	TRBJ2-7	TGTGCCAGCAGTTATAGACAGGGGGGCTACGAGCAGTACTTC	CASSYRQGGYEQYF
TRBD1	many	TRBV3-1	16	TRBJ2-3	TGTGCCAGCAGCAACGCAGGGGGAAGAGGGACAGATACGCAGTATTTT	CASSNAGGRGTDTQYF